Below, 14 T cell receptor beta chains from the same sample are listed, as sequenced in a study of tumor-infiltrating lymphocytes in primary liver carcinoma. The researchers produced TCR beta cDNA from around 0.5 ug total RNA with a constant-region primer. Three rounds of nested multiplex PCR with slightly modified ARM-PCR produced TCR beta libraries. The opening two PCR rounds, 10 cycles each, paired TRBV1-TRBV30 forward primers with a C-beta reverse primer. TCRdb called the multiplex PCR reads again in MiXCR, with one record for every CDR3 protein. The table has around 190,000 distinct CDR3 sequences, 85% seen once. The source material, 20-30 mg of unsorted bulk tissue, was used to co-extract RNA and DNA. Sequenced: tumor tissue from primary liver carcinoma. These TCRs come from a man aged 35 to 55 with primary liver carcinoma and hepatitis B virus infection.

In the case of this clonotype: An end of the junction does not agree with germline; a read error may underlie this. The CDR3 here is CANSRKRVSPLHF. DNA for the CDR3: TGTGCCAACAGCCGGAAACGGGTTTCACCCCTCCACTTT. The gene calls are TRBV11-1 and TRBJ1-6; D gene unclear. Germline CDR1 and CDR2: SGHAT and FQDESV (reference sequence). The CDR3 runs to 13 residues.

On this clonotype: Mismatch with germline at one junction end may stem from a read error. This chain links TRBV29-1 with TRBJ1-6, with unresolved D. CDR1 and CDR2 (germline): SQVTM, ANQGSEA. This CDR3 spans 13 amino acids. The CDR3 DNA is TGTAGCGCTTCGAAGGCCAGAAATTCACCCCTCGACTTT. Protein product: CSASKARNSPLDF.

Notes on this clonotype: At one boundary the junction diverges from the germline segment, which might be a read error. The chain employs TRBV29-1 and TRBJ1-2; D unresolved. Germline CDR1 SQVTM, CDR2 ANQGSEA. This CDR3 spans 13 amino acids. In nucleotides, the CDR3 is TGCAGCGTTGCGGAGAGGGTGGGATATGGCTACATCTTC. This codes for CSVAERVGYGYIF.

A word on this clonotype: Germline and junction disagree at one end, which may indicate a read error. The V call is TRBV6-2 or TRBV6-3, the J call TRBJ1-1; D is uncertain. Looked up from germline, CDR1 is MNHEY and CDR2 is SVGEGT. The CDR3 consists of 12 residues. Here the CDR3 DNA reads TGTGCCATCGGTACACGTAACACTGACGCTTTCTTT. Translation: CAIGTRNTDAFF.

With regard to this clonotype: One end of the junction fails to match germline, which may point to a read error. The CDR3 is CVSSDSAGGYEQYF. CDR3 nucleotide sequence: TGTGTCAGCAGTGACTCGGCAGGGGGCTACGAGCAGTACTTC. The rearrangement joins TRBV6-5 to TRBJ2-7; TRBD1 agrees at 7 bases. CDR1 MNHEY and CDR2 SVGAGI come from the germline V gene. There are 14 residues in the CDR3.

This sequence joins TRBV12-3 or TRBV12-4 and TRBJ1-5; D is unresolved. Trimming took off 5 bases at V and 7 bases at J, with 12 bases between the two ends. The CDR3 has 13 amino acids. The CDR3 sequence is CASSLDGRQPQHF. CDR3 in DNA: TGTGCCAGCAGTCTGGACGGGAGACAGCCCCAGCATTTT.

The V gene is TRBV11-2, the J gene TRBJ1-5, with D perhaps being TRBD1 or TRBD2 (6 bases each). Gene TRBJ2-3 matches the end of the DNA better, so the J call may be wrong. Germline CDR1 reads SGHAT; CDR2 reads FQNNGV. This CDR3 is built from 16 residues. CDR3 in DNA: TGTGCCAGTAGCCTAAAAGGGGGACTGAAGAATCAGCCCCAGTATTTT. Amino acid sequence: CASSLKGGLKNQPQYF.

About this clonotype itself: One end of the junction fails to match germline, which may point to a read error. The CDR3 DNA reads TGTGCTAGCAGGGGGAAGCGATTCTACGAACAGTACTTC. It codes for CASRGKRFYEQYF. The V gene is TRBV11-1, the J gene TRBJ2-7; 7 nucleotides align to TRBD1. In germline, CDR1 is SGHAT, CDR2 FQDESV (reference sequence). The CDR3 spans 13 residues.

By sample fraction, this clonotype is medium-sized (0.01 to 0.1%). The gene calls are TRBV6-2 or TRBV6-3 and TRBJ2-3; D may be TRBD2 (6 bases). V was clipped by 6 bases and J by 11 bases, with 18 bases between them. CDR1 is MNHEY, CDR2 SVGEGT, per germline. The CDR3 spans 13 residues. CDR3 protein: CASSPMRDGRQYF. The DNA of the CDR3 is TGTGCCAGCAGCCCCATGCGGGACGGACGGCAGTATTTT.

This chain links TRBV5-1 with TRBJ1-1, with a tentative D call TRBD1 (6 bases). Germline lookup yields CDR1 SGHRS and CDR2 YFSETQ. With 4 bases removed from V and 2 bases from J, the gap between germline ends came to 15 bases. The CDR3 totals 15 residues. The CDR3 sequence is CASSQQGRTNTEAFF. CDR3 coding DNA: TGCGCCAGCAGCCAACAGGGACGGACAAACACTGAAGCTTTCTTT.

Details on this clonotype: The missing conserved phenylalanine or tryptophan at the end of this CDR3 makes a read error likely. This chain connects TRBV6-5 to TRBJ2-1; 8 bases are a match to TRBD2. The CDR3 has 14 residues. The J segment lost 9 bases and the V segment lost 5 bases, leaving 9 bases of the junction unmatched. Looked up from germline, CDR1 is MNHEY and CDR2 is SVGAGI. The CDR3: CASSQVGRVVEQFI. DNA for the CDR3: TGTGCCAGCAGTCAAGTCGGGAGGGTGGTTGAGCAGTTCATC.

Comments on this clonotype: Compared with germline, one end of the junction differs, possibly owing to a read error. The chain recombines TRBV14 with TRBJ2-6, with D possibly TRBD1 on 5 matching bases. Germline CDR1 is SGHDN and CDR2 is FVKESK. This CDR3 is built from 15 residues. The CDR3 sequence is CAGSQGAAGANVLTF. DNA for the CDR3: TGTGCCGGCAGCCAAGGCGCAGCTGGGGCCAATGTCCTGACTTTC.

This clonotype has only a few counts. J is TRBJ1-2 and V is TRBV29-1; D not certain. Trimming stripped 7 bases from V and 11 bases from J, with 20 bases between. This CDR3 is 12 amino acids long. CDR1 and CDR2 (germline): SQVTM, ANQGSEA. This CDR3 is CSGGGLNYEYTF. The CDR3 region has the DNA TGCAGCGGAGGAGGTTTGAACTATGAGTACACCTTC.

This clonotype appeared once. Since the CDR3 does not end with the conserved phenylalanine or tryptophan, this likely comes from a read error. The chain uses TRBV11-1 and TRBJ1-6; no reliable D call. The CDR3 runs to 13 residues. V lost 5 bases, J lost 15 bases, and 17 bases lay in between. Per germline, CDR1 SGHAT and CDR2 FQDESV (reference sequence). CDR3 region: CASSRTLVLRLHL. DNA of the CDR3: TGTGCCAGCAGCCGAACACTGGTTTTACGCCTCCACCTT.